Shown below are 10 T cell receptor beta chains from a single sample sequenced in a study of blood T cell repertoires in COVID-19. The data were produced by immunoSEQ multiplex PCR, yet TCRdb's version contains in-frame clones alone and is incomplete. The profile shows a few hundred thousand clones, 85% of them singletons. Sequenced input: peripheral blood. Every receptor here comes from a woman aged 18-35 years with acute or convalescent COVID-19.

The chain uses TRBV10-1 and TRBJ2-1, with 11 bases lining up with TRBD2. J was trimmed by 6 bases and V by 0 bases; bases with no gene match: 4. The germline V gene encodes CDR1 WNHNN and CDR2 SYGVQD (reference sequence). This CDR3 is 16 amino acids long. For the CDR3, the DNA is TGCGCCAGCAGTGAGTCGCCACTAGCGGGGGCCAATGAGCAGTTCTTC. Residues: CASSESPLAGANEQFF.

The chain is built from TRBV5-1 and TRBJ2-2, with TRBD2 matching 8 bases. CDR3 length: 16 residues. In germline, CDR1 is SGHRS, CDR2 YFSETQ. V was clipped by 4 bases and J by 1 base; unmatched bases: 6. CDR3 in DNA: TGCGCCAGCAGCCAACTCGCGGGAGGGAACACCGGGGAGCTGTTTTTT. Its translation is CASSQLAGGNTGELFF.

This clone was counted a few times. The sample holds other DNA sequences that translate to the same CDR3. The V gene is TRBV30, the J gene TRBJ1-1; D remains ambiguous. Germline CDR1 reads GTSNPN; CDR2 reads SVGIG (reference sequence). The CDR3 runs to 13 residues. V lost 0 bases and J lost 0, with 5 bases in between. The DNA of the CDR3 is TGTGCCTGGAGTGTATCAATGAACACTGAAGCTTTCTTT. It translates to CAWSVSMNTEAFF.

The chain recombines TRBV29-1 with TRBJ2-7, with TRBD1 as a possible D gene (5 bases). Germline V CDR1 and CDR2: SQVTM, ANQGSEA. The CDR3 runs to 13 residues. V shed 4 bases and J shed 9 bases, with 19 bases lying between them. The CDR3 spells CSVVPLGHLGQYF. CDR3 nucleotides: TGCAGCGTTGTCCCACTCGGACACCTGGGGCAGTACTTC.

The gene calls are TRBV5-1 and TRBJ2-3; 8 nucleotides line up with TRBD1. This CDR3 contains 16 residues. From germline, CDR1 is SGHRS and CDR2 YFSETQ. V shed 0 bases and J 5 bases; nucleotides not matched to a gene: 8. CDR3: CASSLDVRGQGDTQYF. CDR3 in DNA: TGCGCCAGCAGCTTGGATGTCAGGGGGCAAGGAGATACGCAGTATTTT.

The chain employs TRBV6-5 and TRBJ1-2; 11 bases map to TRBD1. Germline V lookup: CDR1 MNHEY, CDR2 SVGAGI. CDR3 length equals 15 residues. V trimming: 9 bases; J trimming: 5 bases; junction bases outside the gene matches: 11. The CDR3 sequence is CASRFTGQGAYGYTF. CDR3 in DNA: TGTGCCAGTCGATTTACCGGACAGGGGGCTTATGGCTACACCTTC.

V and J are TRBV30 and TRBJ1-6; TRBD1 matches 10 bases. The CDR3 runs 14 residues. V trimming: 2 bases; J trimming: 10 bases; junction bases outside the gene matches: 5. In germline, CDR1 is GTSNPN, CDR2 SVGIG (reference sequence). CDR3 DNA sequence: TGTGCCTGGAGTTCGGGACAGGGGACCTCACCCCTCCACTTT. It yields the protein CAWSSGQGTSPLHF.

This clone was seen a single time. The V and J genes are TRBV3-1 (or the pseudogene TRBV3-2) and TRBJ1-5, with TRBD1 matching 8 bases. This CDR3 contains 15 residues. Looked up from germline, CDR1 is LGHDT and CDR2 is YNNKEL (reference sequence). The V and J ends lost 4 bases and 3 bases, in that order; junction bases with no gene match: 5. The chain's CDR3 is CASSLQTGANQPQHF. CDR3 DNA sequence: TGTGCCAGCAGCCTCCAGACAGGGGCCAATCAGCCCCAGCATTTT.

This chain uses TRBV7-2 with TRBJ2-3; the match to TRBD2 covers 13 bases. Germline V gene sequence: CDR1 SGHTA, CDR2 FQGNSA. The CDR3 sequence is 18 residues long. Trimming removed 3 bases from V and 5 bases from J; junction bases left unmatched: 11. The CDR3 sequence: CASSLTSGGSPARDTQYF. Written as DNA, the CDR3 is TGTGCCAGCAGCTTGACTAGCGGGGGGTCCCCTGCAAGAGATACGCAGTATTTT.

The rearrangement joins TRBV2 to TRBJ2-5; 7 positions agree with TRBD1. Germline V gene sequence: CDR1 SNHLY, CDR2 FYNNEI. CDR3 length: 13 amino acids. V dropped 7 bases and J dropped 2; count of bases not matched to a gene: 4. Written as DNA, the CDR3 is TGTGCCAGCAATAGGGGACAGCAAGAGACCCAGTACTTC. It codes for CASNRGQQETQYF.